The sequence of this T cell receptor beta chain was determined in a study of T-cell memory formation after mild COVID-19. Background on the study: The study found TCR clusters largely donor specific.

TCRdb reprocessed the 5' RACE reads via MiXCR and lists one record per CDR3 protein. The sample shows roughly 320,000 distinct CDR3 sequences, around 27% of them seen only once. CDR3 length equals 13 residues. V lost 2 bases to trimming and J lost 2 bases, with 8 bases between them. Looked up from germline, CDR1 is SGDLS and CDR2 is YYNGEE. Sequencing was carried out using PBMCs or a T cell subset sorted from them (not recorded which). The receptor's source is an adult woman who had mild COVID-19 (a few samples of this study predate the infection). Cell type and time point are not known. The chain combines TRBV9 with TRBJ2-7; maybe TRBD1 (5 bases). CDR3 region: CASSVGQTYEQYF. DNA of the CDR3: TGTGCCAGCAGCGTGGGGCAGACCTACGAGCAGTACTTC.